This T cell receptor (beta chain) was sequenced for a study of blood T cells in healthy people across ages. Study outcomes and limitations: With age, beta diversity per million T cells declined roughly linearly, significantly by 40 to 50.

This clonotype was counted between two and nine times. Its antigen is not identified. Using a J-beta primer mix together with a sample-barcoded 5' primer, a second PCR was run for roughly 7 to 12 cycles. TCRdb ran MiXCR on the 5' RACE reads and lists one entry per CDR3 protein. Here the sample spans 1.5 million to 2 million distinct CDR3 sequences, almost 35% being singletons. V shed 5 bases, J shed 2 bases, and the junction held 6 bases outside the gene matches. Germline values: CDR1 MNHEY, CDR2 SMNVEV (reference sequence). The CDR3 is 16 amino acids. The V and J genes are TRBV27 and TRBJ2-7, with 13 nucleotides matching TRBD2. Sequenced material: blood. This TCR came from a woman under 40 in good health. CDR3 loop: CASSPTTSGGTYEQYF. CDR3 nucleotides: TGTGCCAGCAGTCCCACGACTAGCGGGGGGACCTACGAGCAGTACTTC.